The clone carrying this T cell receptor (beta chain) was observed a few times. The sample belongs to a study of blood T cell repertoires in COVID-19. About the research overall: T cells, B-cell-depleted T cells, or PBMCs supplied cDNA or gDNA.

Donors of Cohort 3 who recovered were those that had two negative PCRs, clearance, or symptom resolution. Per the original data handling: Amplification of reference gene primers provided the estimated nucleated cell counts. Profiling relied on immunoSEQ multiplex PCR, and the TCRdb table lists in-frame clones only, not all of them. V, J and clone size were drawn from that table, and D and trimming were deduced from the DNA. The table includes some 340,000 clones, around 86% detected once. The CDR3 consists of 16 residues. Unmatched junction bases numbered 16, after V lost 5 bases and J lost 8 bases. Germline assignment: CDR1 SGHVS and CDR2 FNYEAQ.

Material for sequencing was PBMCs or T cells enriched from blood (not recorded which). This chain connects TRBV7-6 to TRBJ1-2, with 8 positions matching TRBD1. The TCR originated in a woman aged 50 to 65 who had recovered from COVID-19. Here the CDR3 DNA reads TGTGCCAGCAGCCTAGGGGAGACAGGGGCAACGGAGGGCTACACCTTC. Translated: CASSLGETGATEGYTF.